This T cell receptor (beta chain) stems from a study of blood T cell repertoires in COVID-19. Here immunoSEQ multiplex PCR was the method, and the copy in TCRdb shows in-frame clones only, minus some. The table includes tens of thousands of clones, about 80% detected once. CDR1 is SGHNT and CDR2 is YENEEA in the germline V gene. V was trimmed by 6 bases and J by 3 bases, leaving 18 bases between them. The CDR3 spans 16 residues. The sequence came from a human donor in a cohort sampled during active COVID-19. Sequencing input: peripheral blood. This sequence joins TRBV11-3 and TRBJ2-1, with a possible D match to TRBD2 (6 bases). The CDR3 protein is CASRTAYSGDYNEQFF. CDR3 DNA sequence: TGTGCCAGCAGAACCGCATATAGCGGAGACTACAATGAGCAGTTCTTC.